This T cell receptor (beta chain) came from a study of technical replicates of blood from a few donors. This table comes from immunoSEQ multiplex PCR, and its TCRdb copy is limited to in-frame clones, with some not included. Among 55,000 to 70,000 clones listed, roughly 86% were seen once. The specimen sequenced was PBMCs. This clonotype originated in a human donor in good health. Some clones in this sample may be carry-over from other donors' samples.

CDR3 in amino acids: CASSLVGRLAGAGEQFF. CDR3 sequence (DNA): TGCGCCAGCAGCTTGGTTGGTAGGCTAGCGGGGGCTGGTGAGCAGTTCTTC. This chain uses TRBV5-1 with TRBJ2-1; 10 nucleotides agree with TRBD2. The junction had 12 bases not matched to a gene; V was cut back by 0 bases and J by 9 bases. Germline CDR1 reads SGHRS; CDR2 reads YFSETQ. CDR3 length: 17 residues.